A selection of T cell receptor beta chains follows, all from one sample in a study of T cell responses to AZD1222 COVID-19 vaccine. The table came from immunoSEQ multiplex PCR; TCRdb's copy has only in-frame clones and leaves some out. The top ten clones hold approximately 45% of a sample with 90,000 to 140,000 clones, roughly nine tenths of them seen once. This sample comprised peripheral blood, obtained 28 days after the second AZD1222 dose. The origin of the receptors is an adult who received the AZD1222 COVID-19 vaccine. CDR3s include the opening cysteine and the closing phenylalanine or tryptophan. The D gene is left open where the match is weak. Where a row states a size, it is once, few, many or the class of an expanded clone; other rows omit it.

clone size: .; V gene: TRBV28; D gene: .; J gene: TRBJ1-6; CDR3 protein: CASRREGWGTPLHF; CDR3 DNA: TGTGCCAGCCGACGGGAGGGGTGGGGGACACCCCTCCACTTT
clone size: .; V gene: TRBV7-6; D gene: .; J gene: TRBJ2-1; CDR3 protein: CASSHEGGIYNEQFF; CDR3 DNA: TGTGCCAGCAGCCACGAGGGGGGTATTTACAATGAGCAGTTCTTC
clone size: once; V gene: TRBV20-1; D gene: .; J gene: TRBJ2-1; CDR3 protein: CSAMIVNEQFF; CDR3 DNA: TGCAGTGCTATGATAGTAAATGAGCAGTTCTTC
clone size: .; V gene: TRBV5-4; D gene: .; J gene: TRBJ2-7; CDR3 protein: CASSLGSSEQYF; CDR3 DNA: TGTGCCAGCAGCTTGGGATCGAGCGAGCAGTACTTC
clone size: .; V gene: TRBV29-1; D gene: .; J gene: TRBJ2-3; CDR3 protein: CSVGGLHTDTQYF; CDR3 DNA: TGCAGCGTCGGGGGACTCCACACAGATACGCAGTATTTT
clone size: once; V gene: TRBV6-6; D gene: .; J gene: TRBJ2-7; CDR3 protein: CASSYATGRVGEQYF; CDR3 DNA: TGTGCCAGCAGTTACGCGACAGGGAGGGTCGGGGAGCAGTACTTC
clone size: .; V gene: TRBV5-1; D gene: .; J gene: TRBJ1-1; CDR3 protein: CASSSFGAGAAEAFF; CDR3 DNA: TGCGCCAGCAGCTCCTTTGGGGCAGGGGCAGCTGAAGCTTTCTTT
clone size: .; V gene: TRBV30; D gene: TRBD2; J gene: TRBJ2-7; CDR3 protein: CAWSPKGRGSYEQYF; CDR3 DNA: TGTGCCTGGAGTCCAAAGGGGAGGGGAAGCTACGAGCAGTACTTC
clone size: once; V gene: TRBV18; D gene: TRBD2; J gene: TRBJ2-7; CDR3 protein: CASSPTGRREYRSYEQYF; CDR3 DNA: TGTGCCAGCTCACCGACCGGCCGGCGGGAGTACCGTTCCTACGAGCAGTACTTC
clone size: .; V gene: TRBV18; D gene: .; J gene: TRBJ2-7; CDR3 protein: CASSQGRHSYEQYF; CDR3 DNA: TGTGCCAGCTCCCAGGGGCGTCACTCCTACGAGCAGTACTTC
clone size: .; V gene: TRBV6-5; D gene: TRBD2; J gene: TRBJ2-1; CDR3 protein: CASSPGLASPEQFF; CDR3 DNA: TGTGCCAGCAGTCCGGGACTAGCGTCCCCTGAGCAGTTCTTC
clone size: .; V gene: TRBV2; D gene: .; J gene: TRBJ2-5; CDR3 protein: CASSAQGGEGETQYF; CDR3 DNA: TGTGCCAGCAGTGCACAGGGAGGGGAAGGCGAGACCCAGTACTTC
clone size: .; V gene: TRBV18; D gene: TRBD2; J gene: TRBJ2-7; CDR3 protein: CASSPLSGTSSYEQYF; CDR3 DNA: TGTGCCAGCTCACCTCTTTCCGGGACTAGCTCCTACGAGCAGTACTTC
clone size: .; V gene: TRBV11-2; D gene: .; J gene: TRBJ2-7; CDR3 protein: CASSRTYEQYF; CDR3 DNA: TGTGCCAGCAGCCGTACATACGAGCAGTACTTC
clone size: .; V gene: TRBV6-2/TRBV6-3; D gene: .; J gene: TRBJ2-1; CDR3 protein: CASSYSGVHTDEQFF; CDR3 DNA: TGTGCCAGCAGTTACTCGGGGGTACACACTGATGAGCAGTTCTTC
clone size: .; V gene: TRBV19; D gene: TRBD1; J gene: TRBJ2-7; CDR3 protein: CASSMSDRGPYEQYF; CDR3 DNA: TGTGCCAGTAGTATGAGTGACAGGGGGCCCTACGAGCAGTACTTC
clone size: .; V gene: TRBV2; D gene: .; J gene: TRBJ1-5; CDR3 protein: CASSVGQPQHF; CDR3 DNA: TGTGCCAGCAGTGTTGGTCAGCCCCAGCATTTT
clone size: .; V gene: TRBV6-5; D gene: .; J gene: TRBJ1-4; CDR3 protein: CASRPLAQLNEKLFF; CDR3 DNA: TGTGCCAGCAGACCCTTAGCCCAGCTGAATGAAAAACTGTTTTTT
clone size: .; V gene: TRBV28; D gene: .; J gene: TRBJ2-5; CDR3 protein: CASSSTAWETQYF; CDR3 DNA: TGTGCCAGCAGTTCGACAGCATGGGAGACCCAGTACTTC
clone size: .; V gene: TRBV28; D gene: TRBD2; J gene: TRBJ2-5; CDR3 protein: CASSSPRGGSLETQYF; CDR3 DNA: TGTGCCAGCAGTTCCCCCCGGGGCGGGAGTTTGGAGACCCAGTACTTC
clone size: .; V gene: TRBV6-1; D gene: .; J gene: TRBJ1-5; CDR3 protein: CASSEAQGRYQPQHF; CDR3 DNA: TGTGCCAGCAGTGAAGCTCAGGGGAGATATCAGCCCCAGCATTTT
clone size: .; V gene: TRBV6-1; D gene: .; J gene: TRBJ2-1; CDR3 protein: CASSEAQSGSYNEQFF; CDR3 DNA: TGTGCCAGCAGTGAAGCGCAAAGCGGCTCCTACAATGAGCAGTTCTTC
clone size: .; V gene: TRBV10-1; D gene: TRBD1; J gene: TRBJ2-2; CDR3 protein: CASSEFWTGSSGELFF; CDR3 DNA: TGCGCCAGCAGTGAGTTTTGGACAGGGAGTTCCGGGGAGCTGTTTTTT
clone size: .; V gene: TRBV30; D gene: .; J gene: TRBJ1-4; CDR3 protein: CAWSGSAWNEKLFF; CDR3 DNA: TGTGCCTGGAGTGGTTCGGCCTGGAATGAAAAACTGTTTTTT
clone size: .; V gene: TRBV1; D gene: .; J gene: TRBJ2-7; CDR3 protein: CTSSPQITGKTYEQYF; CDR3 DNA: TGCACCAGCAGCCCTCAGATCACAGGGAAGACCTACGAGCAGTACTTC
clone size: .; V gene: TRBV10-3; D gene: .; J gene: TRBJ1-1; CDR3 protein: CAVQSLSGGTEAFF; CDR3 DNA: TGTGCCGTCCAAAGTCTCTCCGGAGGCACTGAAGCTTTCTTT
clone size: .; V gene: TRBV29-1; D gene: TRBD1; J gene: TRBJ2-7; CDR3 protein: CSVWGARGQGAYEQYF; CDR3 DNA: TGCAGCGTTTGGGGTGCTCGGGGACAGGGGGCCTACGAGCAGTACTTC
clone size: .; V gene: TRBV4-2; D gene: TRBD2; J gene: TRBJ2-1; CDR3 protein: CASSQESASGYNEQFF; CDR3 DNA: TGTGCCAGCAGCCAAGAGAGTGCTAGCGGCTACAATGAGCAGTTCTTC
clone size: .; V gene: TRBV7-9; D gene: TRBD1; J gene: TRBJ1-5; CDR3 protein: CASSGQDNQPQHF; CDR3 DNA: TGTGCCAGCTCGGGACAGGATAATCAGCCCCAGCATTTT
clone size: .; V gene: TRBV7-9; D gene: .; J gene: TRBJ2-1; CDR3 protein: CASSLGASVYNEQFF; CDR3 DNA: TGTGCCAGCAGCCTGGGGGCTAGCGTTTACAATGAGCAGTTCTTC
clone size: .; V gene: TRBV3-1/TRBV3-2; D gene: .; J gene: TRBJ2-3; CDR3 protein: CASSRRGATDTQYF; CDR3 DNA: TGTGCCAGCAGCCGGCGAGGGGCCACAGATACGCAGTATTTT
clone size: .; V gene: TRBV7-3; D gene: TRBD1; J gene: TRBJ1-3; CDR3 protein: CASSLQGAIGNTIYF; CDR3 DNA: TGTGCCAGCAGCTTACAGGGGGCGATCGGAAACACCATATATTTT
clone size: .; V gene: TRBV6-5; D gene: .; J gene: TRBJ2-7; CDR3 protein: CASSLDFTSYEQYF; CDR3 DNA: TGTGCCAGCAGTCTCGACTTTACCTCCTACGAGCAGTACTTC
clone size: .; V gene: TRBV5-1; D gene: TRBD2; J gene: TRBJ2-1; CDR3 protein: CASKQTSGIMYNEQFF; CDR3 DNA: TGCGCCAGCAAACAGACTAGCGGGATCATGTACAATGAGCAGTTCTTC
clone size: once; V gene: TRBV6-2/TRBV6-3; D gene: TRBD2; J gene: TRBJ2-1; CDR3 protein: CASSLAGRNEQFF; CDR3 DNA: TGTGCCAGCAGTTTAGCGGGACGGAATGAGCAGTTCTTC
clone size: .; V gene: TRBV19; D gene: .; J gene: TRBJ2-7; CDR3 protein: CASSPASRYEQYF; CDR3 DNA: TGTGCCAGTAGCCCCGCGAGCAGATACGAGCAGTACTTC
clone size: .; V gene: TRBV11-2; D gene: .; J gene: TRBJ2-5; CDR3 protein: CASSLVSTGTQYF; CDR3 DNA: TGTGCCAGCAGCTTAGTATCTACGGGGACCCAGTACTTC
clone size: .; V gene: TRBV19; D gene: .; J gene: TRBJ1-1; CDR3 protein: CASSRSGIMNTEAFF; CDR3 DNA: TGTGCCAGTAGTAGGTCGGGAATCATGAACACTGAAGCTTTCTTT
clone size: .; V gene: TRBV12-3/TRBV12-4; D gene: .; J gene: TRBJ2-1; CDR3 protein: CASSPDRVEQFF; CDR3 DNA: TGTGCCAGCAGTCCCGACCGTGTTGAGCAGTTCTTC
clone size: .; V gene: TRBV6-2/TRBV6-3; D gene: .; J gene: TRBJ2-2; CDR3 protein: CASSYWGLNTGELFF; CDR3 DNA: TGTGCCAGCAGTTACTGGGGGCTGAACACCGGGGAGCTGTTTTTT
clone size: .; V gene: TRBV19; D gene: TRBD2; J gene: TRBJ2-1; CDR3 protein: CASSLGTSGGGSYNEQFF; CDR3 DNA: TGTGCCAGTAGCCTAGGGACTAGCGGGGGGGGATCCTACAATGAGCAGTTCTTC
clone size: .; V gene: TRBV7-2; D gene: .; J gene: TRBJ2-1; CDR3 protein: CASSFGRNYNEQFF; CDR3 DNA: TGTGCCAGCAGCTTTGGGCGAAACTACAATGAGCAGTTCTTC
clone size: .; V gene: TRBV21-1; D gene: .; J gene: TRBJ2-1; CDR3 protein: CASSKEETEQFF; CDR3 DNA: TGTGCCAGCAGCAAAGAGGAGACAGAGCAGTTCTTC
clone size: .; V gene: TRBV19; D gene: TRBD1; J gene: TRBJ2-7; CDR3 protein: CASSLTSTGRRREQYF; CDR3 DNA: TGTGCCAGTAGCCTAACCTCGACAGGGCGTCGCCGCGAGCAGTACTTC
clone size: .; V gene: TRBV5-5; D gene: .; J gene: TRBJ2-3; CDR3 protein: CASSLTLSRSAPSTDTQYF; CDR3 DNA: TGTGCCAGCAGCTTAACGCTGAGCAGGTCGGCACCTAGCACAGATACGCAGTATTTT
clone size: .; V gene: TRBV28; D gene: .; J gene: TRBJ1-6; CDR3 protein: CASTFGGLSYNSPLHF; CDR3 DNA: TGTGCCAGCACTTTTGGGGGCCTCTCCTATAATTCACCCCTCCACTTT
clone size: once; V gene: TRBV4-1; D gene: TRBD1; J gene: TRBJ2-1; CDR3 protein: CASSQSWAGGAISYNEQFF; CDR3 DNA: TGCGCCAGCAGCCAATCGTGGGCAGGGGGTGCGATCTCCTACAATGAGCAGTTCTTC
clone size: .; V gene: TRBV7-6; D gene: .; J gene: TRBJ1-4; CDR3 protein: CASSLYGENEKLFF; CDR3 DNA: TGTGCCAGCAGCTTATACGGAGAAAATGAAAAACTGTTTTTT
clone size: .; V gene: TRBV5-1; D gene: .; J gene: TRBJ2-7; CDR3 protein: CASKDPSSYEQYF; CDR3 DNA: TGCGCCAGCAAGGATCCGAGCTCCTACGAGCAGTACTTC
clone size: .; V gene: TRBV28; D gene: .; J gene: TRBJ2-7; CDR3 protein: CASSPRLGGGTYEQYF; CDR3 DNA: TGTGCCAGCAGTCCGCGCCTTGGGGGTGGAACCTACGAGCAGTACTTC